The next 29 T cell receptor beta chains were all read from a single sample in a study of T cells in Graves' hyperthyroidism and ophthalmopathy. It was RNA transcripts that yielded the amplified TCR beta CDR3 regions. HTBI primers were used for first-round RT-PCR of the TCR CDR3. Via MiXCR, TCRdb re-called the multiplex PCR reads, giving one row per CDR3 protein. The table lists roughly 560,000 distinct CDR3 sequences, roughly 14% of them singletons. Sequenced material: blood. Source of these receptors: a woman in her thirties or forties with Graves' ophthalmopathy.

Many counts were recorded for this clonotype. The chain is built from TRBV7-8 and TRBJ2-7; either TRBD1 or TRBD2 may supply D (5 bases each). CDR1 is SGHVS and CDR2 is FQNEAQ in the germline V gene. Between the trimmed V and J ends, which lost 1 base and 2 bases, there was a span of 18 bases. The CDR3 is made up of 17 amino acids. CDR3 residues: CASSLGGAGTEAYEQYF. CDR3 nucleotide sequence: TGTGCCAGCAGCTTAGGGGGTGCAGGGACCGAGGCCTACGAGCAGTACTTC.

In this sample, this clonotype turned up a few times. The J gene is TRBJ2-7, the V gene TRBV3-1; no definite D call. CDR3 length equals 18 residues. Trimming removed 0 bases at V and 4 bases at J, with 22 bases between. Germline CDR1 and CDR2: LGHDT and YNNKEL (reference sequence). The CDR3: CASSQDNERDFGRYEQYF. Here the CDR3 DNA reads TGTGCCAGCAGCCAAGATAATGAGAGAGACTTCGGGCGATACGAGCAGTACTTC.

This chain joins TRBV30 and TRBJ2-2, with TRBD1 as a possible D gene (6 bases). V was clipped by 1 base and J by 1 base, with 13 bases between them. CDR1 is GTSNPN, CDR2 SVGIG, per germline (reference sequence). This CDR3 contains 16 residues. CDR3 region: CAWSGRTAKNTGELFF. In nucleotides, the CDR3 is TGTGCCTGGAGTGGACGGACAGCCAAGAACACCGGGGAGCTGTTTTTT.

This clonotype has ten or more counts. The chain uses TRBV11-1 and TRBJ1-1, with a weak D call TRBD1 (6 bases). This CDR3 is 13 amino acids long. V lost 4 bases and J 8 bases, leaving 14 bases between the germline ends. Germline V CDR1 and CDR2: SGHAT, FQDESV (reference sequence). CDR3 region: CASSWGAGTEAFF. CDR3 bases: TGTGCCAGCAGCTGGGGGGCTGGGACAGAAGCTTTCTTT. Combining the CDR3 with reference TRBV11-1 and TRBJ1-1 gives the whole variable domain EAEVAQSPRYKITEKSQAVAFWCDPISGHATLYWYRQILGQGPELLVQFQDESVVDDSQLPKDRFSAERLKGVDSTLKIQPAELGDSAMYLCASSWGAGTEAFFGQGTRLTVV.

This clonotype has ten or more counts. This chain uses TRBV27 with TRBJ2-7; TRBD1 is a possible D gene (5 bases). V lost 2 bases and J lost 2, with 13 bases in between. CDR3 length equals 15 residues. The V gene's germline CDR1 is MNHEY and CDR2 SMNVEV (reference sequence). This chain's CDR3 is CASSLTREGTYEQYF. CDR3 nucleotides: TGTGCCAGCAGTTTAACCAGGGAAGGGACCTACGAGCAGTACTTC.

V usage is TRBV7-3 and J usage is TRBJ1-1, with D unresolved. The length of the CDR3 is 13 residues. V was pared by 4 bases and J by 10 bases, with 16 bases between. CDR1 and CDR2 from the germline V gene are SGHTA and FQGTGA. CDR3 sequence reads: CASSSQGSAGAFF. The CDR3 DNA is TGTGCCAGCAGCTCCCAAGGGAGCGCGGGAGCTTTCTTT. The full variable domain, completed using reference TRBV7-3 and TRBJ1-1, is GAGVSQTPSNKVTEKGKYVELRCDPISGHTALYWYRQSLGQGPEFLIYFQGTGAADDSGLPNDRFFAVRPEGSVSTLKIQRTERGDSAVYLCASSSQGSAGAFFGQGTRLTVV.

This clonotype was seen only a few times. Its ends do not fully match the called genes, so a read error is possible. This chain links TRBV6-4 with TRBJ2-2; 7 positions agree with TRBD2. CDR1 is MRHNA, CDR2 SNTAGT, per germline. The CDR3 runs to 17 residues. DNA for the CDR3: TGTGCCAGCCTCCAGGGCGGCGGGAGATTCCACACCGAGGAGCTGTTTTTT. It codes for CASLQGGGRFHTEELFF.

This clonotype was seen a handful of times. The DNA for the CDR3 is TGCGCCAGCAGCCCTGGGGCACCCCTCCACTTT. It codes for CASSPGAPLHF. The rearrangement joins TRBV5-1 to TRBJ1-6, with unresolved D. CDR3 size: 11 residues. Trimming pared 4 bases from V and 11 bases from J, leaving 7 bases between. In germline, CDR1 is SGHRS, CDR2 YFSETQ.

This clonotype has at least ten counts. The gene calls are TRBV12-3 or TRBV12-4 and TRBJ1-1, with D unresolved. This CDR3 region has 13 residues. V was cut by 6 bases and J by 7 bases, with 15 bases left in between. The CDR3 DNA is TGTGCCAGCAGATGGACTACTTTGGATGAAGCTTTCTTT. It is translated as CASRWTTLDEAFF.

This clonotype was counted many times. The DNA is omitted, as the CDR3 cannot be located on it reliably, and the CDR3 follows TCRdb's listing. The chain is built from TRBV30 and TRBJ2-2. Germline CDR1 and CDR2: GTSNPN and SVGIG (reference sequence). Termini included, the CDR3 measures 13 amino acids. CDR3 region: CAWSVRRAGELFF.

This clonotype was counted at least ten times. The V call is TRBV5-1, the J call TRBJ1-3; D perhaps matches TRBD1 (5 bases). V lost 4 bases and J 8 bases, leaving 16 bases between the germline ends. Per the germline V gene, CDR1 is SGHRS and CDR2 is YFSETQ. This CDR3 has 14 residues. The CDR3 region is CASSPGGARDTIYF. CDR3 DNA sequence: TGCGCCAGCAGCCCAGGAGGGGCGAGGGACACCATATATTTT.

This clonotype was found many times. The CDR3: CASSERTGGYEQYF. CDR3 coding DNA: TGTGCCAGCAGTGAAAGGACAGGGGGTTACGAGCAGTACTTC. The rearrangement joins TRBV2 to TRBJ2-7, with 10 nucleotides matching TRBD1. Looked up from germline, CDR1 is SNHLY and CDR2 is FYNNEI. Losses at the gene ends were 2 bases for V and 4 bases for J; bases not matched to a gene: 2. This CDR3 has 14 residues.

This clonotype was found many times. This sequence joins TRBV7-8 and TRBJ2-2; D not resolved. CDR1 is SGHVS, CDR2 FQNEAQ, per germline. The V gene lost 1 base and the J gene lost 0 bases, with 6 bases spanning the gap. The CDR3 is 15 residues long. In DNA form, the CDR3 reads TGTGCCAGCAGCTTAGACAGATCGAACACCGGGGAGCTGTTTTTT. Protein sequence: CASSLDRSNTGELFF. The variable domain in full, completed from reference TRBV7-8 and TRBJ2-2, reads GAGVSQSPRYKVAKRGQDVALRCDPISGHVSLFWYQQALGQGPEFLTYFQNEAQLDKSGLPSDRFFAERPEGSVSTLKIQRTQQEDSAVYLCASSLDRSNTGELFFGEGSRLTVL.

The chain recombines TRBV12-3 or TRBV12-4 with TRBJ1-5; D unresolved. The length of the CDR3 is 14 residues. V gave up 3 bases and J gave up 7 bases, with 13 bases separating them. As DNA, the CDR3 is TGTGCCAGCAGTTTTGAGGGTGTAAGGCAGCCCCAGCATTTT. It yields the protein CASSFEGVRQPQHF.

This chain connects TRBV13 to TRBJ1-3; D unresolved. The CDR3 spans 16 residues. The V end lost 7 bases, the J end lost 0 bases, and 16 bases lay between the germline ends. The V gene's germline CDR1 is PRHDT and CDR2 FYEKMQ (reference sequence). In DNA form, the CDR3 reads TGTGCCAGCACCTTTAGGAGACCGCTCTCTGGAAACACCATATATTTT. Translated: CASTFRRPLSGNTIYF.

This clonotype was found many times. This sequence joins TRBV28 and TRBJ1-1, with D possibly matching TRBD1 (6 bases). The CDR3 is 16 residues long. Trimming cost V 7 bases and J 3 bases, with 21 bases left between them. The germline V gene encodes CDR1 MDHEN and CDR2 SYDVKM. CDR3 amino acids: CASMSWAGATDTEAFF. Here the CDR3 DNA reads TGTGCCAGCATGAGTTGGGCAGGGGCGACGGACACTGAAGCTTTCTTT.

This clonotype was detected ten times or more. The rearrangement uses TRBV7-8 and TRBJ2-5, with 11 bases fitting TRBD2. CDR1 is SGHVS, CDR2 FQNEAQ, per germline. This CDR3 comprises 18 residues. Trimming removed 2 bases from V and 2 bases from J; junction bases left unmatched: 10. CDR3 sequence: CASSLRAPTSGKQETQYF. The CDR3 DNA follows: TGTGCCAGCAGCTTACGGGCCCCGACTAGCGGGAAGCAAGAGACCCAGTACTTC.

This clonotype occurred many times. The chain couples TRBV28 to TRBJ1-5; D is undetermined. Trimming took 6 bases from V and 4 from J, leaving 7 bases between them. Germline loops: CDR1 MDHEN, CDR2 SYDVKM. CDR3 length: 12 amino acids. In nucleotides, the CDR3 is TGTGCCAGCAGGCAGACTAATCAGCCCCAGCATTTT. It codes for CASRQTNQPQHF.

This clonotype has a count of ten or more. The rearrangement uses TRBV19 and TRBJ1-5; D perhaps matches TRBD1 (6 bases). Between the trimmed V and J ends, which lost 5 bases and 4 bases, there was a span of 15 bases. CDR3 length: 15 residues. Germline CDR1 and CDR2: LNHDA and SQIVND (reference sequence). The CDR3 sequence is CASSLNRVANQPQHF. CDR3 in DNA: TGTGCCAGTAGTTTAAACAGGGTTGCAAATCAGCCCCAGCATTTT.

V is TRBV5-5 and J is TRBJ1-1; 8 positions agree with TRBD1. The CDR3 is made up of 16 amino acids. Trimming took 3 bases from V and 0 from J; bases not matched to a gene: 7. The germline CDR1 and CDR2 sequences are SGHKS and YYEKEE (reference sequence). The CDR3 DNA sequence: TGTGCCAGCAGCTACGACAGGGGAGGCTTGAACACTGAAGCTTTCTTT. It is translated as CASSYDRGGLNTEAFF.

In its sample, this clonotype was seen many times. The J gene is TRBJ1-1, the V gene TRBV13, with D tentatively TRBD1 (6 bases). Germline loops: CDR1 PRHDT, CDR2 FYEKMQ (reference sequence). There are 12 residues in the CDR3. The V gene lost 7 bases and the J gene lost 4 bases, with 10 bases spanning the gap. CDR3 bases: TGTGCCAGCAATAGGGGGGCCACTGAAGCTTTCTTT. Translated, it gives CASNRGATEAFF. The full variable domain, with the rest looked up from reference TRBV13 and TRBJ1-1, is AAGVIQSPRHLIKEKRETATLKCYPIPRHDTVYWYQQGPGQDPQFLISFYEKMQSDKGSIPDRFSAQQFSDYHSELNMSSLELGDSALYFCASNRGATEAFFGQGTRLTVV.

At least ten counts were recorded for this clonotype. The chain recombines TRBV6-5 with TRBJ2-5; no reliable D call. CDR3 length equals 13 residues. Trimming cost V 4 bases and J 4 bases, with 10 bases left between them. Germline lookup yields CDR1 MNHEY and CDR2 SVGAGI. CDR3 region: CASSFGPLETQYF. CDR3 nucleotides: TGTGCCAGCAGTTTCGGACCTTTAGAGACCCAGTACTTC.

This clonotype was seen many times. Sequence at one end of the junction differs from germline and may be a read error. The chain is built from TRBV7-3 and TRBJ2-5, with a tentative D call TRBD1 (5 bases). The CDR3 is made up of 13 amino acids. CDR1 is SGHTA, CDR2 FQGTGA, per germline. DNA of the CDR3: TGTGCTAGCAGCTTGCAGGGCCGGGAGACCCAGTACTTC. Encoded protein: CASSLQGRETQYF.

This clonotype was seen a handful of times. The rearrangement uses TRBV6-1 and TRBJ1-5; possible D gene TRBD1, 6 bases. Trimming took 8 bases from V and 3 from J, leaving 17 bases between them. The CDR3 loop spans 15 amino acids. Germline V gene data show CDR1 as MNHNS and CDR2 as SASEGT. In nucleotides, the CDR3 is TGTGCCAGCCGGACGGGGGGCCGAGCCAATCAGCCCCAGCATTTT. Protein product: CASRTGGRANQPQHF.

This clonotype has at least ten counts. The germline gene is not matched at one end of the junction; a read error may be the cause. The chain employs TRBV5-1 and TRBJ2-5; 7 nucleotides match TRBD2. Germline loops: CDR1 SGHRS, CDR2 YFSETQ. CDR3 length: 14 residues. The DNA for the CDR3 is TGTGCCAGTACCCCGGGAGGCTCTCAAGAGACCCAGTACTTC. Protein product: CASTPGGSQETQYF.

Only a few counts were recorded for this clonotype. The CDR3 DNA reads TGTGCCAGCTCACCACCGGGCGGACTAGCGGGAGGTTCCGAGCAGTACTTC. Translated: CASSPPGGLAGGSEQYF. This chain connects TRBV18 to TRBJ2-7, with 14 bases lining up with TRBD2. V lost 0 bases and J lost 6; bases outside the gene matches: 7. The CDR3 has 17 residues. CDR1 and CDR2 from the germline V gene are KGHSH and LQKENI.

This clonotype was recorded many times. CDR3 nucleotides: TGTGCCAGCAGTCAATTTTGGGACAGAAATTCACCCCTCCACTTT. Protein product: CASSQFWDRNSPLHF. V and J are TRBV6-1 and TRBJ1-6; 7 bases map to TRBD1. Germline values: CDR1 MNHNS, CDR2 SASEGT. V dropped 5 bases and J dropped 7; count of bases not matched to a gene: 8. The CDR3 has 15 residues.

This clonotype was detected ten times or more. This rearrangement joins TRBV20-1 to TRBJ2-7; 7 nucleotides line up with TRBD2. With 0 bases clipped from V and 1 base from J, the junction kept 9 bases outside the gene matches. This CDR3 comprises 16 residues. Germline V gene sequence: CDR1 DFQATT, CDR2 SNEGSKA (reference sequence). As DNA, the CDR3 is TGCAGTGCTAGAGATAAGGTTGGCGGGAGATCCTACGAGCAGTACTTC. This codes for CSARDKVGGRSYEQYF.

In its sample, this clonotype was seen many times. This sequence joins TRBV28 and TRBJ2-7; D gene uncertain. Trimming left V 6 bases short and J 1 base short, with 10 bases between. CDR1 is MDHEN and CDR2 is SYDVKM in the germline V gene. The CDR3 runs to 13 residues. This chain's CDR3 is CASSPPGSYEQYF. In DNA, the CDR3 is TGTGCCAGCAGCCCACCAGGTTCCTACGAGCAGTACTTC.